Below, one T cell receptor (beta chain) is given with its context. Its antigen is not known. CDR1 is SGHVS and CDR2 is FNYEAQ in the germline V gene. This CDR3 is 13 amino acids long. TCRdb reprocessed the 5' RACE reads and reports one entry per CDR3 protein, with no DNA. The ten most abundant clones cover roughly 3.5% of a sample with hundreds of thousands of distinct CDR3 sequences. The sample comes from a study of T cells expressing NK-cell markers. Overall study findings and caveats: In four donors, dominant clonotypes made up roughly 25-60.1% of CD3+CD56-NKG2C+ cells.

This rearrangement joins TRBV7-6 to TRBJ1-1. This receptor was taken from a man aged 18 to 35 in good health. Sequenced material: blood T cells: a sorted CD56 or NKG2C T cell subset, CD4+ or CD8+ T cells, or bulk PBMC T cells (not recorded which). Here the CDR3 reads CASKETRNTEAFF.